This T cell receptor (beta chain) was captured by sequencing in a study of breast tumors, draining lymph nodes, adjacent tissues. Overall study findings and caveats: Compared with basal-like, luminal-like tumors shared significantly more repertoire with nontumor tissue. Tumors had less TCR diversity than lymph nodes, more than nontumor tissue.

MiXCR was run by TCRdb on the multiplex PCR reads, yielding one entry per CDR3 protein. This table holds over 60,000 distinct CDR3 sequences, approximately 45% found once. Germline loops: CDR1 KGHSH, CDR2 LQKENI. V was shortened by 1 base and J by 5 bases, with 20 bases between the two germline ends. This CDR3 has 17 amino acids. For this clonotype: The target antigen is unknown.

This clonotype originated in a female donor with breast cancer. Some clones in this sample may be carry-over from other donors' samples. Sample: breast tumor tissue. This sequence joins TRBV18 and TRBJ1-2; TRBD1 is a possible D gene (5 bases). The CDR3 DNA reads as TGTGCCAGCTCACCACGGGGATCGGGGGAGCACTCATATGGCTACACCTTC. The encoded protein is CASSPRGSGEHSYGYTF.